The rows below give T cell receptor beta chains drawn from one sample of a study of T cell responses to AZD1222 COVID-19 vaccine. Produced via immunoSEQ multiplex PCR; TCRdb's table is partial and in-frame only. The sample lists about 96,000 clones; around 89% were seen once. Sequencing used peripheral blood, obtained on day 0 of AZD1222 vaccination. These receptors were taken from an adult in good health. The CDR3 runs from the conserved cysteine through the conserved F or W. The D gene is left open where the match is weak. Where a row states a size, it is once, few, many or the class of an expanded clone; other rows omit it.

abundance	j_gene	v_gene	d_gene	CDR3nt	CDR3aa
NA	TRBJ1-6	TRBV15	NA	TGTGCCACCAGCAGAGATGACAAGGGGAATTCACCCCTCCACTTT	CATSRDDKGNSPLHF
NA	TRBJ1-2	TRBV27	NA	TGTCCTAGGGCGGGGAATGGCTACACCTTC	CPRAGNGYTF
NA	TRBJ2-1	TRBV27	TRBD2	TGTGCCAGCAGTATCTCGCGGGGGGGCCTGAATGAGCAGTTCTTC	CASSISRGGLNEQFF
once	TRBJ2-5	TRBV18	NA	TGTGCCAGCTCTCCCGGATTAGGGACCGCAGCCGAAAGAGAGACCCAGTACTTC	CASSPGLGTAAERETQYF
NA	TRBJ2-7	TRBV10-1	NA	TGCGCCAGCTCCCCAGGGTCGTCCTACGAGCAGTACTTC	CASSPGSSYEQYF
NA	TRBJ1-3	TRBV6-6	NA	TGTGCCAGCAGCCCAGGTGGAGGAAACTCTGGAAACACCATATATTTT	CASSPGGGNSGNTIYF
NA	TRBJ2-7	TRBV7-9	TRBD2	TGTGCCAGCAGCCCTCGGGGGGCCTACGAGCAGTACTTC	CASSPRGAYEQYF
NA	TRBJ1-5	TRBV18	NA	TGTGCCAGCTCACCATGGGGTAATCAGCCCCAGCATTTT	CASSPWGNQPQHF
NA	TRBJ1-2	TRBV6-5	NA	TGTGCCAGCAGCCCAAACTATGGCTACACCTTC	CASSPNYGYTF
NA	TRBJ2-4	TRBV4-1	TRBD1	TGCGCCAGCAGCCAAGACCAGGACAGGAAAAACATTCAGTACTTC	CASSQDQDRKNIQYF
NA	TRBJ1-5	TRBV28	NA	TGTGCCAGCAGTTTATACAGAGACAATCAGCCCCAGCATTTT	CASSLYRDNQPQHF
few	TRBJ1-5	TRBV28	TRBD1	TGTGCCAGCAGTTGGGGGGGACAGCGCAATCAGCCCCAGCATTTT	CASSWGGQRNQPQHF
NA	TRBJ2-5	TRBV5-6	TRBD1	TGTGCCAGCAGCTTGGACAGGGGAGCCCAAGAGACCCAGTACTTC	CASSLDRGAQETQYF
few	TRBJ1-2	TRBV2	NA	TGTGCCAGCAGTGCGGCTCAGGTTCATGGCTACACCTTC	CASSAAQVHGYTF
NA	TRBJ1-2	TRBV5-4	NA	TGTGCCAGCAGCTTGGTTCGAGGGGTCCAGGATGGCTACACCTTC	CASSLVRGVQDGYTF
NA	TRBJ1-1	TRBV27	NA	TGTGCCAGCAGTTTACGTCGGAACACTGAAGCTTTCTTT	CASSLRRNTEAFF
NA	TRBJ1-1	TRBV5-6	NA	TGTGCCAGCAGTAGCCTTTTTAGGATCACTGAAGCTTTCTTT	CASSSLFRITEAFF
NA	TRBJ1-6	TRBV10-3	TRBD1	TGTGCCATCAAAGGGACAGGGATTGAATCACCCCTCCACTTT	CAIKGTGIESPLHF
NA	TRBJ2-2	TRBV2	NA	TGTGCCAGCAGGGACTACGGGGAGCTGTTTTTT	CASRDYGELFF
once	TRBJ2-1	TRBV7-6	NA	TGTGCCAGCACCCCCACTGGGGCTGCTTACAATGAGCAGTTCTTC	CASTPTGAAYNEQFF
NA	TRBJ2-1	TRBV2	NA	TGTGCCAGCAGTGCCCGGACGGAACAGTTCTTC	CASSARTEQFF
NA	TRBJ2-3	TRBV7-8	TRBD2	TGTGCCAGCAGCTACGGGGGGGGCACAGATACGCAGTATTTT	CASSYGGGTDTQYF
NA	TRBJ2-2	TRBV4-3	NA	TGCGCCAGCAGCCAAGGCCTTTCAGGCGCGGCCCTCACCGGGGAGCTGTTTTTT	CASSQGLSGAALTGELFF
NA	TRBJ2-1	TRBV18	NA	TGTGCCAGCTCACCGGACAGCCCCTACAATGAGCAGTTCTTC	CASSPDSPYNEQFF
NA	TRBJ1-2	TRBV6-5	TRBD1	TGTGCCAGCAGCCGGGACAGCGCTAACTATGGCTACACCTTC	CASSRDSANYGYTF
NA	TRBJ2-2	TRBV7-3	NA	TGTGCCAGCAGCCCCAAAGAGGCGAGGGGCAGCACCGGGGAGCTGTTTTTT	CASSPKEARGSTGELFF
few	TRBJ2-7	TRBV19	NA	TGTGCCAGTAGTATCCAGGGGAAGTCCGAGCAGTACTTC	CASSIQGKSEQYF
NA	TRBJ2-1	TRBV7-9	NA	TGTGCCAGCAGCTCGACACGGACAGAAAACAATGAGCAGTTCTTC	CASSSTRTENNEQFF
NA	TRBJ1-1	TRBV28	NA	TGTGCCACCCAGGTGGTCGACACTGAAGCTTTCTTT	CATQVVDTEAFF
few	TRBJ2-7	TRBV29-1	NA	TGCAGCGTGGCCAGGGGTACCAGGGGAAGAGAGCAGTACTTC	CSVARGTRGREQYF
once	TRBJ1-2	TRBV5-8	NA	TGTGCCAGCAGCACCCGGAGAGTCGGTGGTGACTATGGCTACACCTTC	CASSTRRVGGDYGYTF
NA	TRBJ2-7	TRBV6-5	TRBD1	TGTGCCACTTCACGGACAGGACTTTACGAGCAGTACTTC	CATSRTGLYEQYF
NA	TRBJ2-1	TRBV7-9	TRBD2	TGTGCCAGCAGCCCCCGGACTAGCGGGGGAACCAATGAGCAGTTCTTC	CASSPRTSGGTNEQFF
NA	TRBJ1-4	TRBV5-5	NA	TGTGCCAGCAGCTTTCAGGGAACTAATGAAAAACTGTTTTTT	CASSFQGTNEKLFF
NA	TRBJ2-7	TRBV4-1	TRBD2	TGCGCCAGCAGCAGGGCTAGCGGGGGAACAACCTACGAGCAGTACTTC	CASSRASGGTTYEQYF
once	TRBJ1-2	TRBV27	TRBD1	TGTGCCAGCAGTCCTCGGGATCCCGGGACAGGGGGCGGCTACACCTTC	CASSPRDPGTGGGYTF
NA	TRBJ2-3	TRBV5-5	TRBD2	TGTGCCAGCAGCCAGCGGGGGGGCCTTCCAGATACGCAGTATTTT	CASSQRGGLPDTQYF
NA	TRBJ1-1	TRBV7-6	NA	TGTGCCAGCAGCCGCGGGAGGGACACTGAAGCTTTCTTT	CASSRGRDTEAFF
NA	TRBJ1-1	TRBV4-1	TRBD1	TGCGCCAGCAGCCAAGGGACAGGGGGCATGAACACTGAAGCTTTCTTT	CASSQGTGGMNTEAFF
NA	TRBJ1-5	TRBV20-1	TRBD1	TGCAGTGCTAGTTACCAGGGGGCTGGTCAGCCCCAGCATTTT	CSASYQGAGQPQHF
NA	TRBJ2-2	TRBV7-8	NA	TGTGCCAGCAGCTTAGACAGTTGGACCGGGGAGCTGTTTTTT	CASSLDSWTGELFF
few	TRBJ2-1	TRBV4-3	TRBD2	TGCGCCAGCAGCCAAGTCGCTAGCGGGGGTGCATACTCCTCCTACAATGAGCAGTTCTTC	CASSQVASGGAYSSYNEQFF
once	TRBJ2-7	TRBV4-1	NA	TGCGCCAGCAGCGACTTGACAGTGTACGAGCAGTACTTC	CASSDLTVYEQYF
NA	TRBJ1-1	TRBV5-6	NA	TGTGCCAGCAGCTTGGATCCAGGGTCGAACACTGAAGCTTTCTTT	CASSLDPGSNTEAFF
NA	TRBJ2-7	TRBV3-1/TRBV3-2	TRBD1	TGTGCCAGCAGCCAATATACAGGGGCTGACGACGAGCAGTACTTC	CASSQYTGADDEQYF
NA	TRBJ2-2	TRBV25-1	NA	TGTGCCAGCGGACCGACAGGTCCCACCGGGGAGCTGTTTTTT	CASGPTGPTGELFF
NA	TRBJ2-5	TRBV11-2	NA	TGTGCCAGCAGTCTTGTTGTGGTAGGGGAGACCCAGTACTTC	CASSLVVVGETQYF
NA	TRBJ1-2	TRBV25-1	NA	TGTGCCAGCAGTGAATACCGCGCAGGGTTTAACTATGGCTACACCTTC	CASSEYRAGFNYGYTF
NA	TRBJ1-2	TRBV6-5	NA	TGTGCCAGCACCCAGTTAGCCGAAGGGGGCTACACCTTC	CASTQLAEGGYTF
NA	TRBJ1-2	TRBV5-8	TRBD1	TGTGCCAGCAGCTTACCGGGACAGGGGATTTTTGGCTACACCTTC	CASSLPGQGIFGYTF
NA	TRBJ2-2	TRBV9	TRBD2	TGTGCCAGCAGTAGTAGCGGGGGCCCGGGGGGGACCGGGGAGCTGTTTTTT	CASSSSGGPGGTGELFF
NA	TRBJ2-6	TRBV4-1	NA	TGCGCCAGCAGCCAAGATCTCGGGCGGCGCTCTGGGGCCAACGTCCTGACTTTC	CASSQDLGRRSGANVLTF
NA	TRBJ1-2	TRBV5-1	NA	TGCGCCAGCAGCTTGACAAATAACTATGGCTACACCTTC	CASSLTNNYGYTF
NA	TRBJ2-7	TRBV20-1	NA	TGCAGTGCTCGCGAGGACTACGAGCAGTACTTC	CSAREDYEQYF
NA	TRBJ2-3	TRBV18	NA	TGTGCCAGCTCACCCTCGTTGGGCAAGGATACGCAGTATTTT	CASSPSLGKDTQYF
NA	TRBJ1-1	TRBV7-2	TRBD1	TGTGCCAGCAGCTCGGGACAGGGGGCTACTGAAGCTTTCTTT	CASSSGQGATEAFF
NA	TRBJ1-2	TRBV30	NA	TGTGCCTGGACACCGGGGTACTATGGCTACACCTTC	CAWTPGYYGYTF
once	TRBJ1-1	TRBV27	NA	TGTGCCAGCAGTGAAAGGGAGGCAAACACTGAAGCTTTCTTT	CASSEREANTEAFF
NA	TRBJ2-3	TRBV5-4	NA	TGTGCCAGCAGCTTTTTAGGTACAGATACGCAGTATTTT	CASSFLGTDTQYF
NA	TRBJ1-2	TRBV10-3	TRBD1	TGTGCCACCTACCAGGGGGAGTATGGCTACACCTTC	CATYQGEYGYTF